Sequencing of this TCR beta chain was carried out in a study of response to subunit inactivated influenza vaccine. Study results and limitations: Few additional T cells are recruited per seasonal influenza vaccination, authors suggested.

This clonotype has more than one count but fewer than ten. No antigen is known for it. Each CDR3 protein gets one entry after TCRdb re-called the RT-PCR reads with MiXCR. Of under 550,000 distinct CDR3 sequences in the sample, 7.6% were seen once. Sequences were derived from PBMCs from blood, sampled about 23 months after vaccination. The sequence was collected from a man aged 50 to 69 who received an inactivated influenza vaccine.

The CDR3 loop is CSVAVTANTGELFF. CDR3 nucleotides: TGCAGCGTTGCAGTTACCGCGAACACCGGGGAGCTGTTTTTT. V and J are TRBV29-1 and TRBJ2-2, with D uncertain. Per the germline V gene, CDR1 is SQVTM and CDR2 is ANQGSEA. V lost 4 bases and J 0 bases, leaving 9 bases between the germline ends. The CDR3 has 14 residues.